This entry is about one TCR beta chain. Antigen: not known. Here immunoSEQ multiplex PCR was the method, and the copy in TCRdb shows in-frame clones only, minus some. The profile shows over a million clones, about four fifths of them singletons. This sample is part of a study of shared clonotypes between healthy human individuals. Whole-study context: The study enrolled two women and three men aged 18 to 49. CD8 memory received one plate per donor, CD8 naive two, CD4 memory three and CD4 naive three.

Points from the study as a whole: The study generally estimated greater richness for naive than memory subsets. Shared clonotypes: roughly 5% naive CD4, roughly 3.8% naive CD8, less than 2.5% memory CD4, under 0.5% memory CD8.

The length of the CDR3 is 14 residues. CDR1 and CDR2 (germline): SGHNT, YYREEE (reference sequence). Trimming left V 1 base short and J 0 bases short, with 7 bases between. The specimen was memory CD4+ T cells from PBMCs. The sample's subset: CD45RA-negative fraction. The chain employs TRBV5-4 and TRBJ1-1; D remains ambiguous. The receptor comes from a man between 18 and 29 years old in good health. Some clones in this sample may be carry-over from other donors' samples. In nucleotides, the CDR3 is TGTGCCAGCAGCTTGCAGAGTATGAACACTGAAGCTTTCTTT. It yields the protein CASSLQSMNTEAFF.